The following is a TCR beta chain sequence with its context. This sample was included in a study of blood T cell repertoires in COVID-19. Study in general: From the United States, Italy and Spain came samples of acute and convalescent COVID-19. From T cells, B-cell-depleted T cells, or PBMCs came the material, which was cDNA or gDNA.

The CDR3 contains 15 residues. In the authors' methods: Researchers report that nucleated cell counts were estimated from reference gene primer amplification. Assay: immunoSEQ multiplex PCR; the TCRdb copy retains only in-frame clones and omits some. V, J and clone size are those of that table, while D and trimming were read from the DNA. The sample yields about 170,000 clones, roughly 80% seen once. This TCR came from a man in his sixties with acute or convalescent COVID-19. V usage is TRBV21-1 and J usage is TRBJ1-1. TRBV21-1 is classified as a pseudogene. Specimen: peripheral blood. The CDR3 DNA sequence: TGTGCCAGCAGCGGGAGCGAAAGGACTAACACTGAAGCTTTCTTT. It encodes CASSGSERTNTEAFF.